The T cell receptor beta chain under discussion was sequenced for a study of human T cells and chemical hapten exposure. The time point was: patch test 1, 2 weeks after DPC sensitization. Treatment here: therapeutic diphenylcyclopropenone sensitization with weekly scalp DPC. Unfractionated whole blood yielded the extracted total RNA. Using its own MiXCR run on the RACE reads, TCRdb lists one record per CDR3 protein. This table has about 340,000 distinct CDR3 sequences, 6% to 8.5% appearing once. The sequencing used whole blood, collected in connection with sensitization to the hapten diphenylcyclopropenone (DPC). The TCR comes from a woman aged 18 to 35 with alopecia areata. Some clones in this sample may be carry-over from other donors' samples.

In DNA, the CDR3 is TGCAGTGCTACCGGACCGGGCACTGAAGCTTTCTTT. Translating it yields CSATGPGTEAFF. The chain is built from TRBV20-1 and TRBJ1-1; D remains ambiguous. V dropped 4 bases and J dropped 4 bases, with 10 bases sitting between them. CDR3 length: 12 amino acids. CDR1 and CDR2 (germline): DFQATT, SNEGSKA (reference sequence).